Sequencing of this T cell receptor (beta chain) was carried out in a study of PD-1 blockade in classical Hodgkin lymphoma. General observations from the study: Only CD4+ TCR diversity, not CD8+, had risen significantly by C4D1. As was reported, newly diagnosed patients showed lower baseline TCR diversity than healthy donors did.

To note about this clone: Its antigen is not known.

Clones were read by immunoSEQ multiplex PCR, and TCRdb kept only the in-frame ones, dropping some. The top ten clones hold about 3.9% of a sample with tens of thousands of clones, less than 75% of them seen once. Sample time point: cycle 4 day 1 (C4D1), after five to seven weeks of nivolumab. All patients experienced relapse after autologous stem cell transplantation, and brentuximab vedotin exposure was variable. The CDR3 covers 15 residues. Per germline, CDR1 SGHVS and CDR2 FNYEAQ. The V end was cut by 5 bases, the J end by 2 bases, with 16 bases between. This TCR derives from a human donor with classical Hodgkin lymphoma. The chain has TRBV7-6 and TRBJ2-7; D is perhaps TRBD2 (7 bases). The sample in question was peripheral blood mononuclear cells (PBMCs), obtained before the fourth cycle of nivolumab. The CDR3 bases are TGTGCCAGCAGCCCGTTAGGGGGGGTAACCTACGAGCAGTACTTC. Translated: CASSPLGGVTYEQYF.